This passage covers 20 T cell receptor beta chains from one sample sequenced in a study of cytomegalovirus exposure and HLA in healthy donors. Use of 60 Vbeta and 13 Jbeta primers characterized the PCR. Method: immunoSEQ multiplex PCR; TCRdb's copy keeps in-frame clones and lacks some. The sample yields about 160,000 clones, around 88% seen once. Sequenced input: PBMCs. The receptors stem from a woman in her 30s in good health and CMV-seronegative.

The chain recombines TRBV5-5 with TRBJ2-5, with D unresolved. V was pared by 1 base and J by 5 bases, with 9 bases between. This CDR3 spans 13 amino acids. Germline V CDR1 and CDR2: SGHKS, YYEKEE (reference sequence). This chain's CDR3 is CASSLYVGETQYF. In DNA form, the CDR3 reads TGTGCCAGCAGCTTGTACGTCGGGGAGACCCAGTACTTC.

The J gene is TRBJ1-5, the V gene TRBV6-5; the D gene is possibly TRBD1 (5 bases). Germline V gene data show CDR1 as MNHEY and CDR2 as SVGAGI. Trimming took off 6 bases at V and 5 bases at J, with 14 bases between the two ends. The length of the CDR3 is 14 residues. The CDR3 bases are TGTGCCAGCAGGAGAGACAGCGCGGATCAGCCCCAGCATTTT. This sequence encodes CASRRDSADQPQHF.

The genes are TRBV5-1 and TRBJ1-3; no reliable D call. The CDR3 runs 12 residues. Germline V gives CDR1 SGHRS, CDR2 YFSETQ. V lost 6 bases and J 1 base, leaving 5 bases between the germline ends. The CDR3 region is CASTGSGNTIYF. The CDR3 nucleotides are TGCGCCAGCACGGGGTCTGGAAACACCATATATTTT.

The J gene is TRBJ1-6, the V gene TRBV6-6; 9 bases line up with TRBD1. Germline V lookup: CDR1 MNHNY, CDR2 SVGAGI (reference sequence). The CDR3 sequence is 14 residues long. Unmatched junction bases numbered 6, after V lost 6 bases and J lost 9 bases. The CDR3: CASRTGGWGSPLHF. CDR3 bases: TGTGCCAGCAGGACAGGGGGATGGGGTTCACCCCTCCACTTT.

The gene calls are TRBV19 and TRBJ1-2, with TRBD1 matching over 9 bases. CDR1 is LNHDA and CDR2 is SQIVND in the germline V gene (reference sequence). The CDR3 runs 13 residues. Losses at the gene ends were 5 bases for V and 3 bases for J; bases not matched to a gene: 1. CDR3 amino acids: CASSRDRDYGYTF. The DNA of the CDR3 is TGTGCCAGTAGTCGGGACAGGGACTATGGCTACACCTTC.

The gene calls are TRBV6-5 and TRBJ2-7; D possibly corresponds to TRBD1 (6 bases). Germline V gene sequence: CDR1 MNHEY, CDR2 SVGAGI. V gave up 5 bases and J gave up 7 bases, with 12 bases separating them. The CDR3 sequence is 12 residues long. The CDR3 coding sequence is TGTGCCAGCAGTCCACACAGGGAAGAGCAGTACTTC. It codes for CASSPHREEQYF.

The chain has TRBV5-1 and TRBJ1-2; 12 bases match TRBD1. Germline V gives CDR1 SGHRS, CDR2 YFSETQ. V trimming: 4 bases; J trimming: 6 bases; junction bases outside the gene matches: 4. CDR3 length: 14 residues. The CDR3 region has the DNA TGCGCCAGCAGCACGGGACAGGGGGCGGATGGCTACACCTTC. It translates to CASSTGQGADGYTF.

V gene TRBV19 combines with J gene TRBJ1-1; no reliable D call. Germline assignment: CDR1 LNHDA and CDR2 SQIVND (reference sequence). This CDR3 has 10 amino acids. V lost 8 bases, J lost 11 bases, and 12 bases lay in between. The CDR3 loop is CASPPGWAFF. CDR3 DNA sequence: TGTGCCAGTCCTCCCGGGTGGGCTTTCTTT.

The chain joins TRBV13 to TRBJ1-1, with TRBD1 as a possible D gene (5 bases). This CDR3 is built from 15 residues. V lost 5 bases and J lost 0, with 13 bases in between. Germline V CDR1 and CDR2: PRHDT, FYEKMQ (reference sequence). The CDR3 spells CASSLRRQMNTEAFF. The CDR3 coding sequence is TGTGCCAGCAGCCTCCGGAGACAGATGAACACTGAAGCTTTCTTT.

The chain couples TRBV5-1 to TRBJ2-3; no reliable D call. CDR1 and CDR2 (germline): SGHRS, YFSETQ. The CDR3 loop spans 12 amino acids. V lost 5 bases to trimming and J lost 2 bases, with 6 bases between them. This CDR3 is CASRIHTDTQYF. The CDR3 DNA follows: TGCGCCAGCAGGATACACACAGATACGCAGTATTTT.

The chain is built from TRBV4-1 and TRBJ2-7; 11 bases line up with TRBD1. This CDR3 contains 16 residues. Germline trimming cut 5 bases from V and 3 bases from J; bases unmatched to any gene: 9. Germline V gene data show CDR1 as MGHRA and CDR2 as YSYEKL. CDR3 residues: CASSIHVGTGGYEQYF. The DNA of the CDR3 is TGCGCCAGCAGCATCCACGTCGGGACAGGGGGCTACGAGCAGTACTTC.

V is TRBV6-1 and J is TRBJ2-6; 7 positions match TRBD1. The length of the CDR3 is 15 residues. Germline CDR1 MNHNS, CDR2 SASEGT. V lost 11 bases, J lost 0 bases, and 7 bases stayed unmatched. The DNA of the CDR3 is TGTGCCTGCGCTAACAGGGGCTCTGGGGCCAACGTCCTGACTTTC. Amino acid sequence: CACANRGSGANVLTF.

This clone was seen only a few times. The gene calls are TRBV18 and TRBJ1-5, with TRBD1 matching over 7 bases. This CDR3 has 14 amino acids. Per the germline V gene, CDR1 is KGHSH and CDR2 is LQKENI. The V and J ends lost 1 base and 4 bases, in that order; junction bases with no gene match: 1. The CDR3, as DNA: TGTGCCAGCTCACCACAGACAGGGAATCAGCCCCAGCATTTT. Amino acids: CASSPQTGNQPQHF.

The chain recombines TRBV29-1 with TRBJ2-3; D might be TRBD2 (5 bases). Looked up from germline, CDR1 is SQVTM and CDR2 is ANQGSEA. The CDR3 extends over 13 amino acids. Trimming removed 7 bases from V and 5 bases from J, with 16 bases in between. The chain's CDR3 is CSGLLASGDTQYF. CDR3 nucleotides: TGCAGCGGTCTCCTAGCATCGGGAGATACGCAGTATTTT.

The V gene is TRBV11-2, the J gene TRBJ1-1; the D is unclear. Per the germline V gene, CDR1 is SGHAT and CDR2 is FQNNGV. V gave up 6 bases and J gave up 3 bases, with 14 bases separating them. The length of the CDR3 is 14 residues. The CDR3 DNA reads TGTGCCAGCAGATTGACTGACGCATACACTGAAGCTTTCTTT. This translates into CASRLTDAYTEAFF. Looking up the rest from reference TRBV11-2 and TRBJ1-1 gives the full variable domain: EAGVAQSPRYKIIEKRQSVAFWCNPISGHATLYWYQQILGQGPKLLIQFQNNGVVDDSQLPKDRFSAERLKGVDSTLKIQPAKLEDSAVYLCASRLTDAYTEAFFGQGTRLTVV.

The chain employs TRBV18 and TRBJ2-7; D call uncertain. Germline loops: CDR1 KGHSH, CDR2 LQKENI. Trimming removed 3 bases at V and 1 base at J, with 7 bases between. CDR3 length: 13 residues. CDR3 sequence reads: CASSPSGSYEQYF. CDR3 DNA: TGTGCCAGCTCACCCTCAGGTTCCTACGAGCAGTACTTC. The variable domain in full, completed from reference TRBV18 and TRBJ2-7, reads NAGVMQNPRHLVRRRGQEARLRCSPMKGHSHVYWYRQLPEEGLKFMVYLQKENIIDESGMPKERFSAEFPKEGPSILRIQQVVRGDSAAYFCASSPSGSYEQYFGPGTRLTVT.

The J gene is TRBJ1-4, the V gene TRBV4-1; TRBD1 matches at 8 bases. This CDR3 region has 15 residues. Germline assignment: CDR1 MGHRA and CDR2 YSYEKL. The V segment lost 1 base and the J segment 7 bases; nucleotides outside the gene matches: 5. The DNA of the CDR3 is TGCGCCAGCAGCCAAGGACAGGGGTGGGGTGAAAAACTGTTTTTT. Amino acid sequence: CASSQGQGWGEKLFF.

In this sample, this clone turned up once. The chain has TRBV19 and TRBJ1-6, with TRBD1 matching 7 bases. The V and J ends lost 6 bases and 10 bases, in that order; junction bases with no gene match: 12. The CDR3 consists of 15 residues. The germline CDR1 and CDR2 sequences are LNHDA and SQIVND (reference sequence). The CDR3 DNA sequence: TGTGCCAGTAGCCAAAGCCGACAGGGACAATCACCCCTCCACTTT. Translated, it gives CASSQSRQGQSPLHF.

The V gene is TRBV18, the J gene TRBJ1-1; 11 positions agree with TRBD1. There are 14 residues in the CDR3. Trimming took 3 bases from V and 4 from J; bases not matched to a gene: 1. Germline V gives CDR1 KGHSH, CDR2 LQKENI. CDR3: CASSPGQGVTEAFF. The CDR3, as DNA: TGTGCCAGCTCACCGGGACAGGGGGTCACTGAAGCTTTCTTT.

V is TRBV6-5 and J is TRBJ1-6; D gene unclear. The CDR3 runs 12 residues. The V and J ends lost 10 bases and 0 bases respectively, with 4 bases between them. From germline, CDR1 is MNHEY and CDR2 SVGAGI. This CDR3 reads CATSSYNSPLHF. For the CDR3, the DNA is TGTGCCACGAGCTCCTATAATTCACCCCTCCACTTT.